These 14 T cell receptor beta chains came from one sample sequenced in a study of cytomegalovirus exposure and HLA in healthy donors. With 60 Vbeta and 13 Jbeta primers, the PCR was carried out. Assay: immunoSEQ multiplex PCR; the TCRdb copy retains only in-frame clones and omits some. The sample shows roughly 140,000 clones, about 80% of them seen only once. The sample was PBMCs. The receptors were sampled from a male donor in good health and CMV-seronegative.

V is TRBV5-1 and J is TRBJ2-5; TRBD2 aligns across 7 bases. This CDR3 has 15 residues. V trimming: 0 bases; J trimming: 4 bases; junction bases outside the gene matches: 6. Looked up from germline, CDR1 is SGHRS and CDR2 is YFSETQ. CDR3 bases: TGCGCCAGCAGCTTGGCCGGGGTAGCGGGAGAGACCCAGTACTTC. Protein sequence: CASSLAGVAGETQYF.

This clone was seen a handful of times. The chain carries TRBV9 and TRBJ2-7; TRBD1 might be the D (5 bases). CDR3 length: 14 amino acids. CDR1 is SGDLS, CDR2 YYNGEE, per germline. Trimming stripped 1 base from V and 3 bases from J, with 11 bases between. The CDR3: CASSVSPGYYEQYF. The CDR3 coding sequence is TGTGCCAGCAGCGTAAGTCCAGGGTACTACGAGCAGTACTTC.

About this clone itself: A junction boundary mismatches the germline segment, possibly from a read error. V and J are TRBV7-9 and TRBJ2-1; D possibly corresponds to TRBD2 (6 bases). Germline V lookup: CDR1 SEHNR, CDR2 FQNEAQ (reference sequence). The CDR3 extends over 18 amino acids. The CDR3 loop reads CSSSLAEPKNIYYNEQFF. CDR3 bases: TGTTCCAGCAGCTTAGCGGAGCCCAAAAACATATACTACAATGAGCAGTTCTTC.

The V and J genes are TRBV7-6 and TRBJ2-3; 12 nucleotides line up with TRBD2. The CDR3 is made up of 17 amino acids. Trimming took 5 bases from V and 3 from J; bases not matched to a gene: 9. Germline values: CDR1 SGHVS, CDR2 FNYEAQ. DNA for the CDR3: TGTGCCAGCAGCGGAGAGGTTCTAGCGGGAGGGACAGATACGCAGTATTTT. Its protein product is CASSGEVLAGGTDTQYF.

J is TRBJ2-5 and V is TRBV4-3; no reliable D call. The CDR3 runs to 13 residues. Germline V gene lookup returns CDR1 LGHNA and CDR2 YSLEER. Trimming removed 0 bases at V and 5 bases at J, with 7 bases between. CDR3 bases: TGCGCCAGCAGCCAAGATTTTCTGGAGACCCAGTACTTC. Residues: CASSQDFLETQYF.

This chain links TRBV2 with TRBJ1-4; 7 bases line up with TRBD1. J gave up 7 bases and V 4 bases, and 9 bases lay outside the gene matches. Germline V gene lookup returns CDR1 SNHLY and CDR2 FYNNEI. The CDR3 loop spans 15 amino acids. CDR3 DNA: TGTGCCAGCAGTGTTTCGTGGACAGGCGCTGAAAAACTGTTTTTT. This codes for CASSVSWTGAEKLFF.

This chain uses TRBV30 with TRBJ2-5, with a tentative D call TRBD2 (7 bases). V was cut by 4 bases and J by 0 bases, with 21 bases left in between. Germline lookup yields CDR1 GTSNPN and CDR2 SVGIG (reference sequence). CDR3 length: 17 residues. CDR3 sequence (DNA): TGTGCCTGGACCCCAAGGTGGGGGGGCCGGGACCAAGAGACCCAGTACTTC. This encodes CAWTPRWGGRDQETQYF.

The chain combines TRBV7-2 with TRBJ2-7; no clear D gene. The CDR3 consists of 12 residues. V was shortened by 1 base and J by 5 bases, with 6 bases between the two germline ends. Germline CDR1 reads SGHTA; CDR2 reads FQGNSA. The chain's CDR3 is CASSLDNDEQYF. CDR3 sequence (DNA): TGTGCCAGCAGCTTAGATAATGACGAGCAGTACTTC. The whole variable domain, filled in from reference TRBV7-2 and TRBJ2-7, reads GAGVSQSPSNKVTEKGKDVELRCDPISGHTALYWYRQSLGQGLEFLIYFQGNSAPDKSGLPSDRFSAERTGGSVSTLTIQRTQQEDSAVYLCASSLDNDEQYFGPGTRLTVT.

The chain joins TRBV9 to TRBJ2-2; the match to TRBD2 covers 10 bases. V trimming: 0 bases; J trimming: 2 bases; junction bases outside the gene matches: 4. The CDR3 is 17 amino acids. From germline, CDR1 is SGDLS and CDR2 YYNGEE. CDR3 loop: CASSVASGSLNTGELFF. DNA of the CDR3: TGTGCCAGCAGCGTAGCTAGCGGGAGCCTCAACACCGGGGAGCTGTTTTTT.

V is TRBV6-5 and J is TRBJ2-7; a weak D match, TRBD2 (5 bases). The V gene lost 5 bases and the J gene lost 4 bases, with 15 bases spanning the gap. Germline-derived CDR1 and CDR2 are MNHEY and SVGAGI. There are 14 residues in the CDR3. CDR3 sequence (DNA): TGTGCCAGCAGTCCCGGGGTACCGCCTTACGAGCAGTACTTC. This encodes CASSPGVPPYEQYF.

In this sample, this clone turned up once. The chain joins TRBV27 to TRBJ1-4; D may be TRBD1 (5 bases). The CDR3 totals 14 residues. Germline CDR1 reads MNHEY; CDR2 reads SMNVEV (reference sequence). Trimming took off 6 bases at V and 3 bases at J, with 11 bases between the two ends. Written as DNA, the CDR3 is TGTGCCAGCAGGCCTGGAGGGGCTAATGAAAAACTGTTTTTT. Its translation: CASRPGGANEKLFF.

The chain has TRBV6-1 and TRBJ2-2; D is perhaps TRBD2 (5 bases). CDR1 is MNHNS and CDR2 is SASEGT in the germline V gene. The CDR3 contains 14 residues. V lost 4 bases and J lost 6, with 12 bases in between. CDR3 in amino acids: CASSAWLAPGELFF. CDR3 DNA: TGTGCCAGCAGTGCCTGGCTAGCTCCCGGGGAGCTGTTTTTT.

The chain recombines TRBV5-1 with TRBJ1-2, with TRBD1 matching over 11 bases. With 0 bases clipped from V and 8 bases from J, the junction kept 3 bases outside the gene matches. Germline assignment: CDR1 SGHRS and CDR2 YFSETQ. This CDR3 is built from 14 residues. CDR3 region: CASSLARDRGGYTF. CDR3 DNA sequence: TGCGCCAGCAGCTTGGCCCGGGACAGGGGGGGCTACACCTTC.

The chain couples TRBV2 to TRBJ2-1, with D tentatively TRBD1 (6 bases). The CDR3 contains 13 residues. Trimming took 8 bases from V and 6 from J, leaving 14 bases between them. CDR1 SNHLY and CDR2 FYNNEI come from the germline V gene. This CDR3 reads CASLGGFPNEQFF. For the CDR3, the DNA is TGTGCCAGCCTAGGGGGATTCCCCAATGAGCAGTTCTTC.